A selection of T cell receptor beta chains follows, all from one sample in a study of OX40 agonist ivuxolimab in advanced cancers. Sequencing used immunoSEQ multiplex PCR; TCRdb keeps in-frame clones, though not all of them. The data contain roughly 68,000 clones, roughly nine tenths of them singletons. Sample: CD4+ or CD8+ T cells sorted from blood, taken in a trial of the OX40 agonist ivuxolimab. The receptors originated from an adult with an advanced solid tumor such as melanoma, head and neck, liver or kidney cancer. Each CDR3 is given with its conserved first and last residue. D genes are given only for firm matches. The listing skips clone size in some rows; elsewhere it reads once, few, many or a size class.

V,D,size,J,CDR3,DNA
TRBV10-3,.,.,TRBJ2-2,CAISPWELNTGELFF,TGTGCCATCAGCCCCTGGGAGTTGAACACCGGGGAGCTGTTTTTT
TRBV6-1,TRBD1,.,TRBJ2-5,CASSENPGTGSTQYF,TGTGCCAGCAGTGAAAACCCAGGGACAGGGTCGACCCAGTACTTC
TRBV11-2,.,.,TRBJ1-5,CASSGGQSYNQPQHF,TGTGCCAGCAGCGGCGGACAGTCGTACAATCAGCCCCAGCATTTT
TRBV10-3,.,.,TRBJ2-2,CAISESGFWGPGELFF,TGTGCCATCAGTGAGTCAGGCTTCTGGGGCCCCGGGGAGCTGTTTTTT
TRBV5-4,TRBD1,once,TRBJ1-1,CASSSPGQGGMNTEAFF,TGTGCCAGCAGCTCCCCGGGACAGGGGGGTATGAACACTGAAGCTTTCTTT
TRBV7-9,TRBD1,.,TRBJ2-5,CASSRQGVQETQYF,TGTGCCAGCAGCAGGCAGGGGGTCCAAGAGACCCAGTACTTC
TRBV5-1,.,.,TRBJ2-7,CASSPGASNEQYF,TGCGCCAGCAGCCCGGGGGCTAGTAACGAGCAGTACTTC
TRBV27,.,once,TRBJ1-2,CASSSGHGYTF,TGTGCCAGCAGTTCGGGTCATGGCTACACCTTC
TRBV6-5,.,.,TRBJ1-1,CASSYDRTNTEAFF,TGTGCCAGCAGTTATGACAGGACGAACACTGAAGCTTTCTTT
TRBV29-1,.,.,TRBJ1-2,CSVGRVEGYGYTF,TGCAGCGTTGGCCGGGTTGAGGGCTATGGCTACACCTTC
TRBV14,.,once,TRBJ2-6,CASSQVGTGANVLTF,TGTGCCAGCAGCCAAGTGGGTACTGGGGCCAACGTCCTGACTTTC
TRBV6-5,TRBD1,.,TRBJ2-7,CATAGQGSSYEQYF,TGTGCCACTGCTGGACAGGGGAGCTCCTACGAGCAGTACTTC
TRBV6-5,.,.,TRBJ1-2,CASSYSRVRGYTF,TGTGCCAGCAGTTACTCGAGGGTCCGGGGGTACACCTTC
TRBV4-3,.,.,TRBJ2-1,CASSQDRTAYNEQFF,TGCGCCAGCAGCCAAGACAGGACAGCGTACAATGAGCAGTTCTTC
TRBV19,TRBD1,once,TRBJ1-3,CASSRGQGASGNTIYF,TGTGCCAGTAGTAGGGGACAGGGGGCATCTGGAAACACCATATATTTT
TRBV21-1,.,.,TRBJ1-1,CASSKVVSNTEAFF,TGTGCCAGCAGCAAAGTGGTCAGTAACACTGAAGCTTTCTTT
TRBV19,.,.,TRBJ2-3,CASSIISGVVTDTQYF,TGTGCCAGTAGTATAATTTCAGGGGTGGTTACAGATACGCAGTATTTT
TRBV7-9,.,.,TRBJ1-1,CASSEGSGTEAFF,TGTGCCAGCAGCGAGGGGTCGGGCACTGAAGCTTTCTTT
TRBV5-1,TRBD1,once,TRBJ2-3,CASSRQGGDTQYF,TGCGCCAGCAGCAGACAGGGTGGGGATACGCAGTATTTT
TRBV28,TRBD2,.,TRBJ2-3,CASIAGSTDTQYF,TGTGCCTCTATAGCGGGGAGCACAGATACGCAGTATTTT
TRBV11-3,.,.,TRBJ2-7,CASSLGGNSYEQYF,TGTGCCAGCAGCTTAGGAGGGAATTCCTACGAGCAGTACTTC
TRBV10-3,.,.,TRBJ2-7,CAISESQGWDEQYF,TGTGCCATCAGTGAGTCCCAGGGCTGGGACGAGCAGTACTTC
TRBV6-7,.,.,TRBJ1-1,CASGTKMNTEAFF,TGTGCCAGCGGGACAAAAATGAACACTGAAGCTTTCTTT
TRBV28,TRBD1,.,TRBJ1-6,CASSPEGTGNSPLHF,TGTGCCAGCAGTCCAGAGGGGACAGGGAATTCACCCCTCCACTTT
TRBV9,.,.,TRBJ2-1,CASSISGRGSYNEQFF,TGTGCCAGCAGCATCTCGGGGCGGGGCTCCTACAATGAGCAGTTCTTC
TRBV29-1,TRBD1,once,TRBJ2-7,CSVASGQGAYEQYF,TGCAGCGTTGCTTCGGGACAGGGCGCCTACGAGCAGTACTTC
TRBV4-2,TRBD2,.,TRBJ2-3,CASSLSRASGSGDTQYF,TGTGCCAGCAGCTTATCTAGGGCTAGCGGGAGTGGGGATACGCAGTATTTT
TRBV7-8,.,once,TRBJ2-1,CASSLVGEIYNEQFF,TGTGCCAGCAGCTTAGTGGGCGAGATCTACAATGAGCAGTTCTTC
TRBV27,.,.,TRBJ2-7,CASGRHSYEQYF,TGTGCCAGCGGGCGGCACTCCTACGAGCAGTACTTC
TRBV7-2,.,.,TRBJ2-7,CASSLRPRYEQYF,TGTGCCAGCAGCTTGAGACCGAGATACGAGCAGTACTTC
TRBV7-2,TRBD1,.,TRBJ1-1,CASSSDRARTEAFF,TGTGCCAGCAGCTCGGACAGGGCAAGGACTGAAGCTTTCTTT
TRBV21-1,.,once,TRBJ2-3,CASSTLPGLNEETDTQYF,TGTGCCAGCAGTACACTACCGGGCCTTAACGAGGAAACAGATACGCAGTATTTT
TRBV11-3,TRBD2,.,TRBJ2-7,CASSFSGSIGEQYF,TGTGCCAGCAGCTTTAGCGGGAGCATAGGGGAGCAGTACTTC
TRBV7-2,TRBD2,.,TRBJ2-1,CASSETSGSSSYNEQFF,TGTGCCAGCAGCGAGACTAGCGGGAGCAGTTCCTACAATGAGCAGTTCTTC
TRBV11-3,TRBD2,.,TRBJ2-6,CASSPREALGANVLTF,TGTGCCAGCAGCCCCCGGGAGGCCCTCGGGGCCAACGTCCTGACTTTC
TRBV25-1,TRBD1,.,TRBJ1-6,CASRPPGQYNSPLHF,TGTGCCAGCAGGCCTCCGGGACAGTATAATTCACCCCTCCACTTT
TRBV18,.,.,TRBJ2-2,CASSPQNRAPGELFF,TGTGCCAGCTCACCACAAAACAGGGCCCCCGGGGAGCTGTTTTTT
TRBV30,.,.,TRBJ1-3,CAWRDLQGRSGNTIYF,TGTGCCTGGAGGGACCTACAGGGCCGCTCTGGAAACACCATATATTTT
TRBV9,TRBD1,.,TRBJ2-1,CASSLQTGGKYNEQFF,TGTGCCAGCAGCTTACAGACAGGGGGCAAGTACAATGAGCAGTTCTTC
TRBV19,.,.,TRBJ2-1,CASSIGGEKQFF,TGTGCCAGTAGTATAGGGGGCGAGAAGCAGTTCTTC
TRBV19,.,.,TRBJ1-2,CASRSQTFGDYGYTF,TGTGCCAGTCGCTCTCAGACATTTGGAGACTATGGCTACACCTTC
TRBV6-1,.,.,TRBJ1-2,CASSERTANYGYTF,TGTGCCAGCTCCGAGAGGACAGCGAACTATGGCTACACCTTC
TRBV19,TRBD2,.,TRBJ2-7,CASSPRTSGSVYEQYF,TGTGCCAGTAGTCCCCGGACTAGCGGGAGTGTATACGAGCAGTACTTC
TRBV2,TRBD2,.,TRBJ2-3,CASSLSLAGGDTQYF,TGTGCCAGCAGCCTTAGCCTAGCGGGAGGAGATACGCAGTATTTT
TRBV2,TRBD1,.,TRBJ1-1,CASTRRTGIDTEAFF,TGTGCCAGCACCCGCAGGACAGGGATCGACACTGAAGCTTTCTTT
TRBV19,.,.,TRBJ1-1,CASSVGTKNTEAFF,TGTGCCAGTAGTGTCGGGACAAAGAACACTGAAGCTTTCTTT
TRBV5-1,TRBD2,.,TRBJ2-3,CASRPTSAGTDTQYF,TGCGCCAGCAGACCGACTAGCGCCGGGACAGATACGCAGTATTTT